This TCR beta chain comes out of a study of shared clonotypes between healthy human individuals. Germline trimming cut 5 bases from V and 1 base from J; bases unmatched to any gene: 4. The CDR3 extends over 15 amino acids. Germline assignment: CDR1 SGHAT and CDR2 FQNNGV. Only a few counts were recorded for this clone. The repertoire was sequenced with immunoSEQ multiplex PCR; TCRdb's copy has only in-frame clones and lacks some. The sample has 650,000 to 800,000 clones, over 55% seen once. The chain is built from TRBV11-2 and TRBJ2-7; 11 bases align to TRBD2. The sequencing input was memory CD4+ T cells sorted from blood. The sample's subset: CD45RA-negative fraction. The sequence derives from a woman aged 30 to 39 in good health. This CDR3 is CASSKSSGRSYEQYF. The CDR3 DNA sequence: TGTGCCAGCAGCAAATCTAGCGGGAGGTCCTACGAGCAGTACTTC.